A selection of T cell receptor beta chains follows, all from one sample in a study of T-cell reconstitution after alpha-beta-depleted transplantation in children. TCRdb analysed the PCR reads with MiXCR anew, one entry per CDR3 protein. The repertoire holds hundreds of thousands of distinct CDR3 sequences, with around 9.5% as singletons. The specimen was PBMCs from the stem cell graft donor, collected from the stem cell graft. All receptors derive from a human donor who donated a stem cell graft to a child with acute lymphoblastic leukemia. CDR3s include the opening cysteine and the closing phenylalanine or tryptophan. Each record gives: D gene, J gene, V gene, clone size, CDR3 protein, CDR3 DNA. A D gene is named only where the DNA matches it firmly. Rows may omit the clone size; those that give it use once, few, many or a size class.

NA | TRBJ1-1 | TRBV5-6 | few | CASSWDTGGTAGAFF | TGTGCCAGCAGCTGGGACACCGGGGGGACGGCGGGAGCTTTCTTT
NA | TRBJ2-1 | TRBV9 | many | CASNEYSYNEQFF | TGTGCCAGCAACGAGTACTCCTACAATGAGCAGTTCTTC
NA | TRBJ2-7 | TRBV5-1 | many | CASSLDSPSGNEQYF | TGCGCCAGCAGCTTGGACAGCCCCTCGGGAAACGAGCAGTACTTC
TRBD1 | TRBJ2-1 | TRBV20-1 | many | CSAQNADRGFFEQFF | TGCAGTGCTCAGAACGCGGACAGGGGTTTTTTTGAGCAGTTCTTC
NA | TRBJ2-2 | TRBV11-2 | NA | CASSLNGGANTGELFF | TGTGCCAGCAGCTTAAATGGGGGAGCGAACACCGGGGAGCTGTTTTTT
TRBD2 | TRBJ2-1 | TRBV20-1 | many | CSAGTGLAYNEQFF | TGCAGTGCTGGAACAGGACTAGCCTACAATGAGCAGTTCTTC
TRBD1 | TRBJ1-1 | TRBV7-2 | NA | CASSLGTGGALTEAFF | TGTGCCAGCAGCTTAGGGACAGGGGGCGCCTTAACTGAAGCTTTCTTT
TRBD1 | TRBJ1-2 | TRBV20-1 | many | CSASSGGGYGYTF | TGCAGTGCTAGTTCAGGGGGCGGTTATGGCTACACCTTC
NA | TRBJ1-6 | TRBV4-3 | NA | CASSQEGSHSPLHF | TGCGCCAGCAGCCAAGAAGGGTCCCATTCACCCCTCCACTTT
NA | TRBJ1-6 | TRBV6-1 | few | CAAGREASNSPLHF | TGTGCCGCCGGTCGTGAAGCGTCTAATTCACCCCTCCACTTT
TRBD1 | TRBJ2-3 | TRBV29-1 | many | CSVEGTGQRDTQYF | TGCAGCGTTGAAGGGACAGGGCAACGTGATACGCAGTATTTT
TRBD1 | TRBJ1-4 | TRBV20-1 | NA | CSASPGQLNEKLFF | TGCAGTGCTAGTCCGGGACAGCTTAATGAAAAACTGTTTTTT
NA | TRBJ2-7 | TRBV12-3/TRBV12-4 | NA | CASSFSGYGEQYF | TGTGCCAGCAGTTTTTCGGGATATGGGGAGCAGTACTTC
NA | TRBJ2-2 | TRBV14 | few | CASSRDSSSGELFF | TGTGCCAGCAGCCGGGACTCGTCCTCCGGGGAGCTGTTTTTT
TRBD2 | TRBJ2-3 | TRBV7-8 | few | CASSPVASGDPDTQYF | TGTGCCAGCAGCCCGGTAGCTAGCGGGGACCCAGATACGCAGTATTTT
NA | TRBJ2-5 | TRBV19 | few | CASKVSGILQETQYF | TGTGCCAGTAAGGTGTCAGGAATACTCCAAGAGACCCAGTACTTC
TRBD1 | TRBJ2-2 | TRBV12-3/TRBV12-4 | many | CASRSGTGDRNTGELFF | TGTGCCAGCAGATCCGGGACAGGGGACAGGAACACCGGGGAGCTGTTTTTT
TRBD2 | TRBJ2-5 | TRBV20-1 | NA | CSVRGSGGSQETQYF | TGCAGTGTTAGAGGTAGCGGGGGGTCCCAAGAGACCCAGTACTTC
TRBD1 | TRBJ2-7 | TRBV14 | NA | CASSRWTGGPYEQYF | TGTGCCAGCAGCCGCTGGACAGGGGGCCCCTACGAGCAGTACTTC
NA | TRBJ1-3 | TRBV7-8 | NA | CASSLKRSGNTIYF | TGTGCCAGCAGCCTCAAAAGATCTGGAAACACCATATATTTT
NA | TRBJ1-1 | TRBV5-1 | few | CASSLADGFGAFF | TGCGCCAGCAGCTTGGCCGACGGATTCGGGGCTTTCTTT
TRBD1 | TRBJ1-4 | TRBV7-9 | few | CASSLTGVGEKLFF | TGTGCCAGCAGCTTAACAGGGGTCGGTGAAAAACTGTTTTTT
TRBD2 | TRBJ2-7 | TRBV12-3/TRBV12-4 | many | CASSFGRENSYEQYF | TGTGCCAGCAGTTTTGGGAGGGAGAACTCCTACGAGCAGTACTTC
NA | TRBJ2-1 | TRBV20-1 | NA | CSAISGTQYNEQFF | TGCAGTGCTATCTCCGGGACACAGTACAATGAGCAGTTCTTC
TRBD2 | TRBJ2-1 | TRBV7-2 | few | CASSFVSGGANNEQFF | TGTGCCAGCAGCTTCGTCAGCGGGGGGGCGAATAATGAGCAGTTCTTC
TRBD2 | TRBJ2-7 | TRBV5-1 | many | CASSWGLDSYEQYF | TGCGCCAGCAGCTGGGGACTAGACTCCTACGAGCAGTACTTC
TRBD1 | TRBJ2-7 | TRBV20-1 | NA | CSASGTGTGTVEQYF | TGCAGTGCTTCAGGCACCGGGACAGGGACTGTCGAGCAGTACTTC
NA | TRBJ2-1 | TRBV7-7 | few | CASSAGQFYNEQFF | TGTGCCAGCAGCGCAGGACAGTTCTATAATGAGCAGTTCTTC
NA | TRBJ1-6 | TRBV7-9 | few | CASSTRTNNSPLHF | TGTGCCAGCAGCACCAGGACCAATAATTCACCCCTCCACTTT
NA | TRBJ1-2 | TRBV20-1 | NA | CSARDLKGDKYGYTF | TGCAGTGCTAGAGACCTTAAGGGTGATAAGTATGGCTACACCTTC
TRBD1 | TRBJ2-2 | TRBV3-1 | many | CASSRTRGPTNTGELFF | TGTGCCAGCTCAAGGACCAGGGGGCCAACGAACACCGGGGAGCTGTTTTTT
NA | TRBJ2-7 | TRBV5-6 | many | CASSKGPGGEQYF | TGTGCCAGCAGCAAGGGACCCGGAGGGGAGCAGTACTTC
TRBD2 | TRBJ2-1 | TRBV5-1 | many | CASVSGGSYNEQFF | TGCGCCAGTGTTAGCGGGGGCTCCTACAATGAGCAGTTCTTC
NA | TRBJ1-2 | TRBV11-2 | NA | CASSQTGFYGYTF | TGTGCCAGCAGCCAAACAGGGTTCTATGGCTACACCTTC
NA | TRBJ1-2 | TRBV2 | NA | CASRSQTRDLYGYTF | TGTGCCAGCAGGAGCCAGACCCGGGATCTCTATGGCTACACCTTC
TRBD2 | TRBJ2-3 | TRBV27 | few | CASSLTTSGGATDTQYF | TGTGCCAGCAGTCTCACGACTAGCGGGGGGGCAACAGATACGCAGTATTTT
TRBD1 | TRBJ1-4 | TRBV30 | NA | CAWKPPQGFHEKLFF | TGTGCCTGGAAACCCCCACAGGGGTTTCATGAAAAACTGTTTTTT
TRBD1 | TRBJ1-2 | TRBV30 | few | CAWSYIDRGVEGYTF | TGTGCCTGGAGTTACATCGACAGGGGGGTCGAGGGCTACACCTTC
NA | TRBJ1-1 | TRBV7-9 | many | CASSSTGTSQGTEAFF | TGTGCCAGCAGCTCTACCGGGACATCCCAGGGCACTGAAGCTTTCTTT
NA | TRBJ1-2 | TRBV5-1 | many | CASSLEDGIEGYTF | TGCGCCAGCAGCTTGGAAGACGGTATTGAAGGCTACACCTTC
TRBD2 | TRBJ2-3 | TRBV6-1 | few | CASSATSGGRTDTQYF | TGTGCCAGCAGTGCGACTAGCGGGGGCCGCACAGATACGCAGTATTTT
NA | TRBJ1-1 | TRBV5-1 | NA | CASSLGHLQNTEAFF | TGCGCCAGCAGCTTAGGGCATCTTCAAAACACTGAAGCTTTCTTT
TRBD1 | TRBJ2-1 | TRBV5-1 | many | CASSLEGQGLNEQFF | TGCGCCAGCAGCTTGGAGGGACAGGGGTTGAATGAGCAGTTCTTC
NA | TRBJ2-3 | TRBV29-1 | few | CSVTTGPTADTQYF | TGCAGCGTTACCACAGGGCCTACCGCAGATACGCAGTATTTT
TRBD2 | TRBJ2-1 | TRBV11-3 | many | CASSQTLGTRWPNEQFF | TGTGCCAGCAGTCAGACCCTTGGGACTAGATGGCCCAATGAGCAGTTCTTC
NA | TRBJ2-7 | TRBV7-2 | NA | CASSQGSNYEQYF | TGTGCCAGCAGCCAAGGGTCAAACTACGAGCAGTACTTC
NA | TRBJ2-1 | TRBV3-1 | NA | CASSQEGAAYNEQFF | TGTGCCAGCAGCCAAGAGGGTGCAGCCTACAATGAGCAGTTCTTC
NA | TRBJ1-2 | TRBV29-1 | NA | CSTEGADRRGRGYTF | TGCAGCACTGAAGGAGCAGACCGACGAGGGAGGGGCTACACCTTC
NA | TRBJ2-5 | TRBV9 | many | CASSPTTARETQYF | TGTGCCAGCAGCCCGACGACTGCAAGAGAGACCCAGTACTTC
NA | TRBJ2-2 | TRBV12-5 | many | CASGQRDTGELFF | TGTGCTAGTGGTCAAAGGGACACCGGGGAGCTGTTTTTT
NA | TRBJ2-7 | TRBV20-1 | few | CSAQARDEQYF | TGCAGTGCCCAAGCGCGGGACGAGCAGTACTTC
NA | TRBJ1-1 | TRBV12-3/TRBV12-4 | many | CASSLQGPRAFF | TGTGCCAGCAGTTTACAGGGGCCTAGAGCTTTCTTT
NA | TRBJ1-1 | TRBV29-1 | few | CSVPENTEAFF | TGCAGCGTTCCGGAGAACACTGAAGCTTTCTTT
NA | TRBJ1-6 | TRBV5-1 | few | CASSPEVGIGNSPLHF | TGCGCCAGCAGCCCAGAGGTAGGGATTGGCAATTCACCCCTCCACTTT
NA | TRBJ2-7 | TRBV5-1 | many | CASSLLGSFEAEQYF | TGCGCCAGCAGCTTGTTAGGCTCATTCGAGGCCGAGCAGTACTTC
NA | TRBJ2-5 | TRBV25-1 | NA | CASSYRGEVQETQYF | TGTGCCAGCAGTTACAGAGGAGAGGTCCAAGAGACCCAGTACTTC
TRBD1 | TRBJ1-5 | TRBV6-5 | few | CASSPSTGMIEPQHF | TGTGCCAGCAGTCCCTCGACAGGGATGATAGAGCCCCAGCATTTT
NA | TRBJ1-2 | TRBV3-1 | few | CASSQGQVYGYTF | TGTGCCAGCAGCCAAGGACAGGTCTATGGCTACACCTTC
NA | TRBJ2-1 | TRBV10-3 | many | CATSVGGGNYNEQFF | TGTGCCACCTCCGTGGGTGGCGGGAACTACAATGAGCAGTTCTTC